The following is a TCR beta chain sequence with its context. Its matching antigen is unknown. The data derive from a study of shared clonotypes between healthy human individuals. Overall study results and limits: Sorted-subset sequencing, rarefaction showed, was incomplete despite large depth. Generation probability values for non-shared clonotypes were lower than those for clonotypes shared by all four donors.

Assay used: immunoSEQ multiplex PCR; TCRdb lists only in-frame clones, some missing. The sample has just over 2,000,000 clones; 95% are singletons. The V end lost 5 bases, the J end lost 0 bases, and 11 bases lay between the germline ends. There are 14 residues in the CDR3. The V gene's germline CDR1 is ENHRY and CDR2 SYGVKD. The donors were all Caucasian adults (living in Nashville, Tennessee). This clonotype originated in a young man in good health. The sample was naive CD4+ T cells sorted from blood. Subset defined: CD45RA+ positively selected. The chain has TRBV10-3 and TRBJ2-7, with D perhaps TRBD2 (5 bases). The CDR3 is CAISPERSSYEQYF. DNA for the CDR3: TGTGCCATCAGTCCGGAGCGGAGCTCCTACGAGCAGTACTTC.